Listed here are 22 T cell receptor beta chains from one sample, sequenced in a study of breast tumors, draining lymph nodes, adjacent tissues. MiXCR, applied by TCRdb to the multiplex PCR reads, yields one record per CDR3 protein. The data show about 180,000 distinct CDR3 sequences, around a third seen once. The lymph nodes were axillary draining lymph nodes from breast cancer patients. Sequencing used axillary lymph node tissue. These receptors all come from a female donor with breast cancer. Some clones in this sample may be carry-over from other donors' samples.

As for this clonotype: Given a much more abundant clone one base away, this may be a read error. The chain uses TRBV6-6 and TRBJ2-5; 11 bases are a match to TRBD2. The CDR3 is 15 amino acids. Germline loops: CDR1 MNHNY, CDR2 SVGAGI (reference sequence). V was clipped by 5 bases and J by 4 bases; unmatched bases: 6. The CDR3, as DNA: TGTGCCAGCAGTCACTTAGGACTAGCGGGAGAGACCCAGTACTTC. Its translation: CASSHLGLAGETQYF.

On this clonotype: An end of the junction differs from the germline gene, which may be a read error. This chain links TRBV2 with TRBJ1-1, with D perhaps TRBD1 (5 bases). The CDR3 consists of 15 residues. Germline V gives CDR1 SNHLY, CDR2 FYNNEI. The CDR3 DNA follows: TGTGCCAGCAGTGACTCGGAGGGGAGTTGGACTGAAGCTCTCTTT. Its translation is CASSDSEGSWTEALF.

This clonotype occurred a few times. The chain carries TRBV5-4 and TRBJ2-1; weak D call: TRBD2 (6 bases). CDR1 SGHNT and CDR2 YYREEE come from the germline V gene (reference sequence). This CDR3 region has 11 residues. V lost 4 bases and J 13 bases, leaving 12 bases between the germline ends. DNA of the CDR3: TGTGCCAGCAGCCCGGGACTCCCCCAGTTCTTC. Translation: CASSPGLPQFF.

This clonotype has ten or more counts. This chain joins TRBV4-1 and TRBJ2-2, with D possibly TRBD2 on 5 matching bases. V shed 1 base and J shed 8 bases, with 8 bases lying between them. The CDR3 is made up of 13 amino acids. Per the germline V gene, CDR1 is MGHRA and CDR2 is YSYEKL. In nucleotides, the CDR3 is TGCGCCAGCAGCCAAGCAAGGGAGGGGGAGCTGTTTTTT. Encoded protein: CASSQAREGELFF.

This clonotype appeared many times. The chain is built from TRBV19 and TRBJ1-4, with D uncertain. Germline lookup yields CDR1 LNHDA and CDR2 SQIVND (reference sequence). With 1 base removed from V and 4 bases from J, the gap between germline ends came to 4 bases. The CDR3 has 13 amino acids. The CDR3 DNA follows: TGTGCCAGTAGTATAGGCCGTAATGAAAAACTGTTTTTT. Its protein product is CASSIGRNEKLFF.

This clonotype came up once. Being one base from a much bigger clone, this may be a read error. The DNA of the CDR3 is TGTGCCAGCAGTTGCGGCGGTCTTTCCTACGAGCAGTACTTC. It yields the protein CASSCGGLSYEQYF. The V call is TRBV6-5, the J call TRBJ2-7; no reliable D call. The CDR3 has 14 amino acids. CDR1 MNHEY and CDR2 SVGAGI come from the germline V gene. V lost 4 bases and J lost 1, with 11 bases in between.

The chain joins TRBV7-3 to TRBJ2-3; D is perhaps TRBD2 (5 bases). The CDR3 is made up of 14 amino acids. Trimming took 7 bases from V and 1 from J, leaving 12 bases between them. Germline V gene data show CDR1 as SGHTA and CDR2 as FQGTGA. The DNA for the CDR3 is TGTGCCAGCACCCCTTCAGCGGGCACAGATACGCAGTATTTT. Translating gives CASTPSAGTDTQYF.

This chain connects TRBV5-4 to TRBJ2-7; 7 bases agree with TRBD2. From germline, CDR1 is SGHNT and CDR2 YYREEE (reference sequence). The CDR3 consists of 15 residues. J was trimmed by 0 bases and V by 4 bases; bases with no gene match: 7. CDR3 nucleotides: TGTGCCAGCAGCCCTGGGACTACCGGCTCCTACGAGCAGTACTTC. Translated: CASSPGTTGSYEQYF. Combining the CDR3 with reference TRBV5-4 and TRBJ2-7 gives the whole variable domain ETGVTQSPTHLIKTRGQQVTLRCSSQSGHNTVSWYQQALGQGPQFIFQYYREEENGRGNFPPRFSGLQFPNYSSELNVNALELDDSALYLCASSPGTTGSYEQYFGPGTRLTVT.

At least ten counts were recorded for this clonotype. This sequence joins TRBV4-2 and TRBJ1-2; a possible D gene is TRBD1 (6 bases). Trimming pared 0 bases from V and 4 bases from J, leaving 12 bases between. The CDR3 sequence is 15 residues long. CDR1 is LGHNA, CDR2 YNFKEQ, per germline. The CDR3: CASSQDEDSIYGYTF. As DNA, the CDR3 is TGTGCCAGCAGCCAAGATGAGGACAGCATCTATGGCTACACCTTC.

This clonotype was seen many times. The gene calls are TRBV29-1 and TRBJ2-7; TRBD2 matches 11 bases. V shed 4 bases and J 3 bases; nucleotides not matched to a gene: 2. CDR1 is SQVTM, CDR2 ANQGSEA, per germline. The CDR3 is 13 residues long. DNA of the CDR3: TGCAGCGTTGTTCTAGCGGGAGGCTACGAGCAGTACTTC. Amino acids: CSVVLAGGYEQYF.

The V call is TRBV19, the J call TRBJ1-1; D is possibly TRBD1 (6 bases). This CDR3 has 13 amino acids. V was cut by 6 bases and J by 6 bases, with 14 bases left in between. Germline V gene lookup returns CDR1 LNHDA and CDR2 SQIVND (reference sequence). The CDR3 region is CASSPLGQAEAFF. In nucleotides, the CDR3 is TGTGCCAGTAGCCCCCTGGGACAAGCTGAAGCTTTCTTT.

This clonotype was seen ten or more times. The V call is TRBV6-6, the J call TRBJ1-3; no clear D. This CDR3 contains 14 residues. Trimming removed 2 bases at V and 4 bases at J, with 9 bases between. CDR1 is MNHNY and CDR2 is SVGAGI in the germline V gene (reference sequence). In nucleotides, the CDR3 is TGTGCCAGCAGTTACGATCTGACAGGAAACACCATATATTTT. This encodes CASSYDLTGNTIYF.

The table lists this clonotype with many counts. The chain combines TRBV4-1 with TRBJ1-6, with D unclear. The CDR3 runs 14 residues. Trimming cost V 0 bases and J 6 bases, with 6 bases left between them. Per the germline V gene, CDR1 is MGHRA and CDR2 is YSYEKL. CDR3 sequence (DNA): TGCGCCAGCAGCCAAGATCCGGGTAATTCACCCCTCCACTTT. This encodes CASSQDPGNSPLHF.

This clonotype has only a few counts. The chain links TRBV6-6 to TRBJ2-7; D is perhaps TRBD2 (6 bases). The CDR3 has 14 amino acids. V was cut by 5 bases and J by 0 bases, with 11 bases left in between. Germline V gene sequence: CDR1 MNHNY, CDR2 SVGAGI (reference sequence). For the CDR3, the DNA is TGTGCCAGCAGTCCCCGGGGGACCTCCTACGAGCAGTACTTC. It yields the protein CASSPRGTSYEQYF.

This clonotype has at least ten counts. This clone may be a read error of a much larger clone one base away. The rearrangement links TRBV20-1 to TRBJ2-7; 8 bases match TRBD1. This CDR3 spans 14 amino acids. With V trimmed by 3 bases and J by 6 bases, 10 bases remained unmatched. Germline CDR1 DFQATT, CDR2 SNEGSKA (reference sequence). The CDR3 nucleotides are TGCAGTGCTAGCTCCAGGGGGCTACCCTCCGAGCAGTACTTC. Its protein product is CSASSRGLPSEQYF.

In this sample, this clonotype turned up many times. The chain is built from TRBV13 and TRBJ2-7; 8 positions match TRBD2. Germline V gene lookup returns CDR1 PRHDT and CDR2 FYEKMQ (reference sequence). The CDR3 runs to 14 residues. Losses at the gene ends were 3 bases for V and 5 bases for J; bases not matched to a gene: 6. The CDR3 loop reads CASSFLAGLNEQYF. In nucleotides, the CDR3 is TGTGCCAGCAGCTTTTTAGCGGGACTTAACGAGCAGTACTTC.

This rearrangement joins TRBV6-5 to TRBJ1-2; TRBD1 is a possible D gene (6 bases). Germline V gives CDR1 MNHEY, CDR2 SVGAGI. The CDR3 has 16 amino acids. V lost 5 bases, J lost 4 bases, and 20 bases lay in between. The CDR3 coding sequence is TGTGCCAGCAGTCACGCAACGGGGGGGCGCGTCTATGGCTACACCTTC. Its translation is CASSHATGGRVYGYTF.

This clonotype was seen repeatedly, ten times or more. The V call is TRBV11-2, the J call TRBJ1-4; D is perhaps TRBD1 (5 bases). Trimming shortened V by 0 bases and J by 7 bases, and 27 bases separated the two germline ends. The CDR3 consists of 20 residues. Per the germline V gene, CDR1 is SGHAT and CDR2 is FQNNGV. CDR3 protein: CASSLDPVMMPGTLSEKLFF. As DNA, the CDR3 is TGTGCCAGCAGCTTAGATCCAGTTATGATGCCCGGGACTTTGAGTGAAAAACTGTTTTTT.

The chain couples TRBV13 to TRBJ2-1; 11 bases fit TRBD2. CDR1 is PRHDT, CDR2 FYEKMQ, per germline (reference sequence). V dropped 5 bases and J dropped 8; count of bases not matched to a gene: 14. This CDR3 has 17 amino acids. Written as DNA, the CDR3 is TGTGCCAGCAGCCCCCGGACTAGCGGGCCCCGGGAGCATGAGCAGTTCTTC. Residues: CASSPRTSGPREHEQFF.

As for this clonotype: This CDR3 is missing its conserved last phenylalanine or tryptophan, likely due to a read error. V gene TRBV4-2 combines with J gene TRBJ1-5, with a weak D call TRBD1 (5 bases). The CDR3 runs 17 residues. Trimming pared 5 bases from V and 1 base from J, leaving 18 bases between. Germline CDR1 is LGHNA and CDR2 is YNFKEQ. The CDR3 nucleotides read TGTGCCAGCAGCACAGATGCCCGGGGCCAAAGCAATCAGCCCCAGCATCTT. The encoded protein is CASSTDARGQSNQPQHL.

This clonotype was observed at least ten times. This rearrangement joins TRBV20-1 to TRBJ1-5, with D unresolved. Trimming removed 2 bases from V and 5 bases from J, with 16 bases in between. Germline lookup yields CDR1 DFQATT and CDR2 SNEGSKA (reference sequence). The CDR3 consists of 15 residues. CDR3 in DNA: TGCAGTGCTAGATCGGCAGGTCCGAGCGATCAGCCCCAGCATTTT. Amino acid sequence: CSARSAGPSDQPQHF.

This clonotype was observed a single time. V usage is TRBV20-1 and J usage is TRBJ2-3; the D is unclear. CDR1 and CDR2 from the germline V gene are DFQATT and SNEGSKA (reference sequence). This CDR3 contains 11 residues. V gave up 0 bases and J gave up 6 bases, with 4 bases separating them. DNA for the CDR3: TGCAGTGCTAGAGATGGGGATACGCAGTATTTT. This gives the protein CSARDGDTQYF.